Listed below are T cell receptor beta chains from one sample, sequenced in a study of blood T cells in healthy people across ages. TCRdb re-called the 5' RACE reads with MiXCR, one entry per CDR3 protein. The sample has some 760,000 distinct CDR3 sequences; 25% are singletons. The data were also submitted as part of a second study, on T cells of mothers and their children.

Sequenced: blood. The receptors originated from a boy between 5 and 17 years old in good health. The CDR3 runs from the conserved cysteine through the conserved F or W. Each record gives: V gene, clone size, J gene, D gene, CDR3 DNA, CDR3 protein. A D gene is named only where the DNA matches it firmly. Where a row states a size, it is once, few, many or the class of an expanded clone; other rows omit it.

>TRBV6-2/TRBV6-3|-|TRBJ1-5|-
TGTGCCAGCAGTTATTCAGGAAACAATCAGCCCCAGCATTTT
CASSYSGNNQPQHF
>TRBV6-6|-|TRBJ1-5|-
TGTGCCAGCAGCACACAGGGAAATCAGCCCCAGCATTTT
CASSTQGNQPQHF
>TRBV12-3/TRBV12-4|-|TRBJ2-3|-
TGTGCCAGCAGGAACCACACAGATACGCAGTATTTT
CASRNHTDTQYF
>TRBV20-1|few|TRBJ2-7|-
TGCAGTGCTAGCTCCCTTCCCGAGCAGTACTTC
CSASSLPEQYF
>TRBV12-3/TRBV12-4|-|TRBJ2-5|-
TGTGCCAGCAGTTTTATGGAGATTGGGACCCAGTACTTC
CASSFMEIGTQYF
>TRBV2|few|TRBJ1-5|TRBD1
TGTGCCAGCAGTGACGGGACAGGGGGTTATAGCAATCAGCCCCAGCATTTT
CASSDGTGGYSNQPQHF
>TRBV12-3/TRBV12-4|few|TRBJ2-7|-
TGTGCCAGCAGTTTGAGTGACAGAAACTACGAGCAGTACTTC
CASSLSDRNYEQYF
>TRBV27|-|TRBJ2-1|-
TGTGCCAGCAGTCCCGGACCCGACAATGAGCAGTTCTTC
CASSPGPDNEQFF
>TRBV20-1|few|TRBJ1-4|-
TGCAGTGCTGGGCAGGGCAATAATGAAAAACTGTTTTTT
CSAGQGNNEKLFF
>TRBV29-1|few|TRBJ2-3|TRBD1
TGCAGCGTTCTCGGCCAGACAGGGACGCAGTATTTT
CSVLGQTGTQYF
>TRBV27|-|TRBJ2-1|-
TGTGCCAGCTCTTCTGGGTTCGTTCCCGAATACAATGAGCAGTTCTTC
CASSSGFVPEYNEQFF
>TRBV6-5|few|TRBJ2-7|-
TGTGCCAGCACTTCTCGGGGCGAGCAGTACTTC
CASTSRGEQYF
>TRBV7-2|few|TRBJ1-2|TRBD1
TGTGCCAGCAGCTTAGCGATGGGACAGGGCTACGGCTACACCTTC
CASSLAMGQGYGYTF
>TRBV9|-|TRBJ2-5|TRBD1
TGTGCCAGCAATAGGGACAGCGCACAAGAGACCCAGTACTTC
CASNRDSAQETQYF
>TRBV6-5|-|TRBJ2-1|-
TGTGCCAGCAGTTACGACCGAAACAGGGCTGGTGAGCAGTTCTTC
CASSYDRNRAGEQFF
>TRBV4-1|few|TRBJ2-1|-
TGCGCCAGCAGCTGGGAGAGGTCCTACAATGAGCAGTTCTTC
CASSWERSYNEQFF
>TRBV7-3|-|TRBJ2-2|-
TGTGCCAGCAGCTTAATACCCCTGGACACCGGGGAGCTGTTTTTT
CASSLIPLDTGELFF
>TRBV9|-|TRBJ2-7|-
TGTGCCAGCAGCTCAGTAGGTACCGAGCAGTACTTC
CASSSVGTEQYF
>TRBV28|-|TRBJ2-3|TRBD2
TGTGCCAGCAGCCCCGTCTTAGCGGGCAAAGAAGATACGCAGTATTTT
CASSPVLAGKEDTQYF
>TRBV18|few|TRBJ2-1|-
TGTGCCAGCTTACCACCGGGGACAAGGCAGTTCTTC
CASLPPGTRQFF
>TRBV12-5|few|TRBJ2-7|TRBD2
TGTGCTAGTGCCCTTAGCGGGAGGCCCTACGAGCAGTACTTC
CASALSGRPYEQYF
>TRBV20-1|few|TRBJ2-1|-
TGCAGTGCTAGAGATCTCGCCAGTCACAATGAGCAGTTCTTC
CSARDLASHNEQFF
>TRBV29-1|few|TRBJ2-2|-
TGCAGCGTTGATTACGGAGACACCGGGGAGCTGTTTTTT
CSVDYGDTGELFF
>TRBV18|few|TRBJ2-1|TRBD2
TGTGCCAGCTCACCACCGAGGAGCGGGAGGGCCGATGAGCAGTTCTTC
CASSPPRSGRADEQFF
>TRBV20-1|-|TRBJ2-7|-
TGCAGTGCTAGAGGACAGCTTAGGTCGGCCTACGAGCAGTACTTC
CSARGQLRSAYEQYF
>TRBV9|-|TRBJ2-1|-
TGTGCCAGCAGCGTAGCGGACTACTACAATGAGCAGTTCTTC
CASSVADYYNEQFF
>TRBV7-2|-|TRBJ1-1|-
TGTGCCAGCAGCTTAAATGCCGCTACCACGGGGGAAGCTTTCTTT
CASSLNAATTGEAFF
>TRBV4-2|-|TRBJ2-5|-
TGTGCCAGCAGCCACCCGGGACTCCGAACACAAGAGACCCAGTACTTC
CASSHPGLRTQETQYF
>TRBV7-3|few|TRBJ2-3|TRBD2
TGTGCCAGCAGCTATCTAGCGGGAGTAAGAGATACGCAGTATTTT
CASSYLAGVRDTQYF
>TRBV7-2|once|TRBJ2-3|-
TGTGCCAGCAGCATCGTTAGGGTTGCGACCTCAACAGATACGCAGTATTTT
CASSIVRVATSTDTQYF
>TRBV6-5|many|TRBJ2-7|-
TGCGCCAGCAGCTATGGGGACTCCTACGAGCAGTACTTC
CASSYGDSYEQYF
>TRBV5-1|few|TRBJ1-6|-
TGCGCCAGCAGCCCACTACAGGGATCCGGCTCACCCCTCCACTTT
CASSPLQGSGSPLHF
>TRBV20-1|-|TRBJ1-1|-
TGCAGTGCTAGAGATGAGGCAGGACAGAGTTTTGCTTTCTTT
CSARDEAGQSFAFF
>TRBV7-9|few|TRBJ2-5|-
TGTGCCAGCAGCCACCGACATGCCGAGACCCAGTACTTC
CASSHRHAETQYF
>TRBV27|few|TRBJ2-1|TRBD2
TGTGCCAGCAGGGTAGCGGGAGGGTCCTACAATGAGCAGTTCTTC
CASRVAGGSYNEQFF
>TRBV29-1|once|TRBJ2-3|-
TGCAGCGTTGTCCAGGCCTACGCAGCAGATACGCAGTATTTT
CSVVQAYAADTQYF
>TRBV6-2/TRBV6-3|-|TRBJ2-4|-
TGTGCCAGCAGTGCCCTGAGGTTCGGCATTCAGTACTTC
CASSALRFGIQYF
>TRBV28|-|TRBJ2-1|TRBD2
TGTGCCACCCGGACTAGCGGGAGCTCCTACAATGAGCAGTTCTTC
CATRTSGSSYNEQFF
>TRBV7-9|few|TRBJ2-7|-
TGTGCCAGCGGACCAGGCGAGCAGTACTTC
CASGPGEQYF
>TRBV12-3/TRBV12-4|few|TRBJ2-2|TRBD2
TGTGCCAGCAGCCCTATAGGACTAGCGGGGGGAATAATGACCGGGGAGCTGTTTTTT
CASSPIGLAGGIMTGELFF